This entry concerns a single TCR beta chain. The record originates from a study of blood T cell repertoires in COVID-19. This CDR3 contains 14 residues. Trimming stripped 10 bases from V and 4 bases from J, with 17 bases between. The germline CDR1 and CDR2 sequences are SGHRS and YFSETQ. Sequencing was performed with immunoSEQ multiplex PCR; in TCRdb, only in-frame clones are kept and a portion is missing. The sample records under 200,000 clones, roughly 85% being singletons. The receptor comes from a woman of 80 years or more with acute or convalescent COVID-19. The chain combines TRBV5-1 with TRBJ2-2, with D tentatively TRBD2 (6 bases). Sequencing used peripheral blood. CDR3 residues: CASMGGVITGELFF. The CDR3, as DNA: TGCGCCTCAATGGGGGGAGTCATCACCGGGGAGCTGTTTTTT.